This T cell receptor (beta chain) was retrieved from a study of blood T cells in healthy people across ages. Study outcomes and limitations: Older age went with lower TCR beta diversity per million T cells, in a roughly linear way. There were more naive CD4+ cells and higher diversity in long-lived donors than in aged donors.

The donors, aged about 6 to 90, were healthy Caucasians from Russia. A second PCR of 7 to 11 cycles used a sample-barcoded 5' primer and a J-beta primer mix. The authors tagged each cDNA molecule using a template-switch adaptor with 12 random nucleotides. MiXCR was run by TCRdb on the 5' RACE reads, yielding one entry per CDR3 protein. The sample contains roughly 640,000 distinct CDR3 sequences, about 30% of which appear only once. This clonotype was seen many times. What it binds is not known. The TCR was taken from a woman older than 75 in good health. The sample comprised blood.

CDR3 sequence: CASSTTVGGNEQFF. For the CDR3, the DNA is TGTGCCAGCAGTACCACGGTTGGGGGAAATGAGCAGTTCTTC. The J gene is TRBJ2-1, the V gene TRBV2; D possibly uses TRBD1 or TRBD2 (5 bases each). Trimming removed 5 bases from V and 7 bases from J, with 15 bases in between. CDR3 size: 14 residues. Germline V gene data show CDR1 as SNHLY and CDR2 as FYNNEI.